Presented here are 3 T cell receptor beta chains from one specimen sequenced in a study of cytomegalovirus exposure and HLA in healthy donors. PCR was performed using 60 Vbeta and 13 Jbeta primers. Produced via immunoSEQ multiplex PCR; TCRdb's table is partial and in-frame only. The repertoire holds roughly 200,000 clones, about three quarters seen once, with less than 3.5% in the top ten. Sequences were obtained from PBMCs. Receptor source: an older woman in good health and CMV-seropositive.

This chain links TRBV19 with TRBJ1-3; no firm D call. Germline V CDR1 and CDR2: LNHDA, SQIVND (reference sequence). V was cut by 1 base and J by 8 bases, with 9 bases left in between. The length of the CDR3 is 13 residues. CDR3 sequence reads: CASSIGSEDTIYF. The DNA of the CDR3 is TGTGCCAGTAGTATAGGAAGCGAGGACACCATATATTTT.

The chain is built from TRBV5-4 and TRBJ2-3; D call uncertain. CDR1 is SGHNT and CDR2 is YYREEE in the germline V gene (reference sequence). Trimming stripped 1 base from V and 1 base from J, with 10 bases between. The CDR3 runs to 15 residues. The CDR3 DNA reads TGTGCCAGCAGCTTGCCCGGAGCAGGCACAGATACGCAGTATTTT. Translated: CASSLPGAGTDTQYF.

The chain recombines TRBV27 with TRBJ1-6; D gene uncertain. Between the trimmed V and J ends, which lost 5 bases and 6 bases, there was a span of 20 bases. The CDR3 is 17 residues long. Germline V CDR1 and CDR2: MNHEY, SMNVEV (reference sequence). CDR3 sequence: CASSIRKRRPLNSPLHF. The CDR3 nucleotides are TGTGCCAGCAGTATCAGGAAAAGGCGTCCCCTTAATTCACCCCTCCACTTT.